These 27 T cell receptor beta chains were all obtained from the same sample, sequenced in a study of blood T cell repertoires in COVID-19. The protocol was immunoSEQ multiplex PCR, while the TCRdb copy is restricted to in-frame clones and leaves out a portion. The sample lists under 250,000 clones; 92% were seen once. The sequenced sample consisted of peripheral blood. These receptors all come from a man aged 55 to 70 with COVID-19, enrolled during active disease.

The chain combines TRBV28 with TRBJ1-5, with D possibly TRBD1 on 5 matching bases. Trimming took off 6 bases at V and 3 bases at J, with 15 bases between the two ends. This CDR3 is built from 15 residues. Germline loops: CDR1 MDHEN, CDR2 SYDVKM. CDR3 in amino acids: CASRVGRGINQPQHF. In DNA, the CDR3 is TGTGCCAGCAGGGTGGGGCGGGGAATCAATCAGCCCCAGCATTTT.

The chain uses TRBV7-2 and TRBJ2-7, with no clear D. There are 14 residues in the CDR3. The V end lost 1 base, the J end lost 0 bases, and 7 bases lay between the germline ends. Germline loops: CDR1 SGHTA, CDR2 FQGNSA. CDR3 DNA: TGTGCCAGCAGCTTAGGTGGCAACTCCTACGAGCAGTACTTC. Protein sequence: CASSLGGNSYEQYF.

The chain recombines TRBV10-3 with TRBJ1-1, with D maybe TRBD1 (6 bases). The CDR3 contains 11 residues. Germline V gene data show CDR1 as ENHRY and CDR2 as SYGVKD. V lost 6 bases and J lost 8, with 10 bases in between. The CDR3 sequence is CAIRVTGEAFF. In DNA, the CDR3 is TGTGCCATCAGAGTCACAGGGGAAGCTTTCTTT.

V usage is TRBV7-9 and J usage is TRBJ1-5; 12 bases are a match to TRBD1. Germline CDR1 is SEHNR and CDR2 is FQNEAQ (reference sequence). This CDR3 has 17 amino acids. With V trimmed by 1 base and J by 4 bases, 5 bases remained unmatched. The CDR3 sequence is CASSLVGQGAFNQPQHF. The CDR3 DNA reads as TGTGCCAGCAGCTTAGTGGGACAGGGGGCTTTTAATCAGCCCCAGCATTTT.

The V gene is TRBV7-8, the J gene TRBJ1-1; possible D gene TRBD1, 5 bases. The CDR3 spans 16 residues. The ends were cut back, 1 base at V and 0 bases at J, with 12 bases in the middle. Germline V gene sequence: CDR1 SGHVS, CDR2 FQNEAQ. The CDR3 coding sequence is TGTGCCAGCAGCTTAGGGGGCTTAAAGGTGAACACTGAAGCTTTCTTT. It encodes CASSLGGLKVNTEAFF.

The chain combines TRBV11-2 with TRBJ1-3, with 9 bases fitting TRBD1. Germline trimming cut 5 bases from V and 3 bases from J; bases unmatched to any gene: 8. Germline CDR1 and CDR2: SGHAT and FQNNGV. The CDR3 has 16 amino acids. The CDR3 DNA reads TGTGCCAGCAGCCCGGACAGGGGAGTATATGGAAACACCATATATTTT. It translates to CASSPDRGVYGNTIYF.

Points on this clone: The limits of the CDR3 on the DNA are not certain, so only TCRdb's listed CDR3 is given. The V and J genes are TRBV21-1 and TRBJ1-5; the DNA was not compared with TRBD1, the D call given in the table. TRBV21-1 is a documented pseudogene. The CDR3 comprises 21 residues, both ends counted. Here the CDR3 reads CATPDRVTGWGAYSCDQPQHF.

CDR3 residues: CASRRLLPGQTTNTEAFF. CDR3 DNA sequence: TGTGCCAGCAGGCGACTTCTACCGGGACAAACGACGAACACTGAAGCTTTCTTT. The V gene is TRBV11-2, the J gene TRBJ1-1, with D possibly TRBD1 on 6 matching bases. Germline V gene sequence: CDR1 SGHAT, CDR2 FQNNGV. V lost 6 bases, J lost 1 base, and 24 bases lay in between. The CDR3 consists of 18 residues.

This chain connects TRBV6-5 to TRBJ1-2; tentatively, D is TRBD1 (5 bases). The CDR3 covers 15 residues. V was shortened by 6 bases and J by 2 bases, with 16 bases between the two germline ends. Germline lookup yields CDR1 MNHEY and CDR2 SVGAGI. CDR3 DNA sequence: TGTGCCAGCAGAGGGGATGGGCGGGGGAACTATGGCTACACCTTC. Translation: CASRGDGRGNYGYTF.

CDR3: CASSSTGKDQPQHF. The CDR3 DNA is TGTGCCAGTAGTTCGACAGGGAAAGATCAGCCCCAGCATTTT. The chain is built from TRBV19 and TRBJ1-5; 7 nucleotides line up with TRBD1. The CDR3 runs to 14 residues. The germline gives CDR1 LNHDA, CDR2 SQIVND (reference sequence). Trimming at V came to 5 bases and at J to 5 bases, leaving 6 bases not matched to a gene.

The V call is TRBV28, the J call TRBJ2-4, with 12 bases lining up with TRBD1. J gave up 2 bases and V 4 bases, and 3 bases lay outside the gene matches. Germline CDR1 is MDHEN and CDR2 is SYDVKM. The length of the CDR3 is 16 residues. CDR3 sequence: CASSSGTGGTKNIQYF. The CDR3 coding sequence is TGTGCCAGCAGTTCCGGGACAGGGGGCACCAAAAACATTCAGTACTTC.

The chain couples TRBV30 to TRBJ1-1; no definite D call. This CDR3 spans 11 amino acids. The germline CDR1 and CDR2 sequences are GTSNPN and SVGIG (reference sequence). V lost 5 bases to trimming and J lost 7 bases, with 11 bases between them. The CDR3 DNA reads TGTGCCTGGGGGAGGGTCAGTGAAGCTTTCTTT. Amino acids: CAWGRVSEAFF.

V is TRBV10-3 and J is TRBJ2-6, with 12 bases identical to TRBD1. The CDR3 consists of 17 residues. Germline-derived CDR1 and CDR2 are ENHRY and SYGVKD. Losses at the gene ends were 10 bases for V and 0 bases for J; bases not matched to a gene: 7. The CDR3 sequence is CATQPGQGASGANVLTF. The CDR3 DNA reads TGTGCCACCCAACCGGGACAGGGGGCCTCTGGGGCCAACGTCCTGACTTTC.

The rearrangement uses TRBV15 and TRBJ2-3; tentatively, D is TRBD2 (6 bases). Between the trimmed V and J ends, which lost 1 base and 1 base, there was a span of 12 bases. In germline, CDR1 is LNHNV, CDR2 YYDKDF (reference sequence). The CDR3 is 16 amino acids. CDR3 DNA: TGTGCCACCAGCAGAGGCGGGGCCCGGGGCACAGATACGCAGTATTTT. As protein: CATSRGGARGTDTQYF.

The chain links TRBV3-1 (or the pseudogene TRBV3-2) to TRBJ2-7; 15 nucleotides line up with TRBD2. Germline V gene sequence: CDR1 LGHDT, CDR2 YNNKEL (reference sequence). J gave up 2 bases and V 4 bases, and 6 bases lay outside the gene matches. The CDR3 has 17 amino acids. This CDR3 reads CASSRGGLAGGPYEQYF. The CDR3 DNA reads TGTGCCAGCAGCCGGGGGGGACTAGCGGGAGGTCCCTACGAGCAGTACTTC.

This chain links TRBV19 with TRBJ2-1, with 9 bases matching TRBD2. The junction had 6 bases not matched to a gene; V was cut back by 3 bases and J by 0 bases. The V gene's germline CDR1 is LNHDA and CDR2 SQIVND (reference sequence). This CDR3 is 17 amino acids long. The CDR3 DNA sequence: TGTGCCAGTAGTATTTCAGGGGGACTAGCCTCCTACAATGAGCAGTTCTTC. The encoded protein is CASSISGGLASYNEQFF. The full variable domain, in which reference TRBV19 and TRBJ2-1 provide the parts outside the CDR3, is DGGITQSPKYLFRKEGQNVTLSCEQNLNHDAMYWYRQDPGQGLRLIYYSQIVNDFQKGDIAEGYSVSREKKESFPLTVTSAQKNPTAFYLCASSISGGLASYNEQFFGPGTRLTVL.

The chain couples TRBV5-1 to TRBJ1-6, with no clear D. This CDR3 is 17 amino acids long. The V gene lost 0 bases and the J gene lost 7 bases, with 17 bases spanning the gap. Germline assignment: CDR1 SGHRS and CDR2 YFSETQ. The CDR3 region has the DNA TGCGCCAGCAGCTTGGAGTTGGGCGGGCGGGGAAATTCACCCCTCCACTTT. Its translation: CASSLELGGRGNSPLHF.

The chain recombines TRBV7-9 with TRBJ1-2; D gene unclear. Germline lookup yields CDR1 SEHNR and CDR2 FQNEAQ (reference sequence). CDR3 size: 11 residues. With 5 bases removed from V and 6 bases from J, the gap between germline ends came to 7 bases. This CDR3 reads CASSPLDGYTF. CDR3 DNA: TGTGCCAGCAGCCCCCTTGATGGCTACACCTTC.

This clone was found once. The chain combines TRBV5-1 with TRBJ2-3; tentative D call: TRBD1 (6 bases). Trimming cost V 0 bases and J 5 bases, with 10 bases left between them. CDR3 length equals 14 residues. The germline CDR1 and CDR2 sequences are SGHRS and YFSETQ. This chain's CDR3 is CASSLEQGQDTQYF. CDR3 DNA: TGCGCCAGCAGCTTGGAACAGGGTCAAGATACGCAGTATTTT.

CDR3 nucleotide sequence: TGTGCCTGGAGTGTGGGCAGCCATAGCAATCAGCCCCAGCATTTT. It is translated as CAWSVGSHSNQPQHF. This rearrangement joins TRBV30 to TRBJ1-5, with D hard to call. The CDR3 has 15 residues. The V and J ends lost 0 bases and 0 bases respectively, with 9 bases between them. CDR1 and CDR2 (germline): GTSNPN, SVGIG (reference sequence).

In nucleotides, the CDR3 is TGCGCCAGCAGCTTGGGACATACGAACACTGAAGCTTTCTTT. This sequence encodes CASSLGHTNTEAFF. V gene TRBV5-1 combines with J gene TRBJ1-1; D unclear. Trimming shortened V by 0 bases and J by 1 base, and 7 bases separated the two germline ends. The CDR3 totals 14 residues. Germline V gives CDR1 SGHRS, CDR2 YFSETQ.

The chain recombines TRBV20-1 with TRBJ2-7; 10 bases align to TRBD2. This CDR3 is 14 amino acids long. Germline CDR1 is DFQATT and CDR2 is SNEGSKA (reference sequence). With 3 bases clipped from V and 1 base from J, the junction kept 3 bases outside the gene matches. The CDR3, as DNA: TGCAGTGCTAGTCTAGCGGGGGATTCCTACGAGCAGTACTTC. This gives the protein CSASLAGDSYEQYF.

This clone was detected only a few times. The chain couples TRBV2 to TRBJ1-2; TRBD1 might be the D (5 bases). V gave up 5 bases and J gave up 8 bases, with 9 bases separating them. The CDR3 totals 11 residues. CDR1 is SNHLY, CDR2 FYNNEI, per germline. The CDR3 spells CASSTQGGYTF. CDR3 sequence (DNA): TGTGCCAGCAGTACCCAGGGAGGCTACACCTTC.

J is TRBJ2-2 and V is TRBV2; D is possibly TRBD2 (6 bases). V shed 5 bases and J shed 6 bases, with 10 bases lying between them. The CDR3 contains 13 residues. Germline V lookup: CDR1 SNHLY, CDR2 FYNNEI. The CDR3 protein is CASSRPGAGELFF. The CDR3 DNA is TGTGCCAGCAGTCGACCGGGGGCCGGGGAGCTGTTTTTT. Together with reference TRBV2 and TRBJ2-2, the CDR3 gives the full variable domain: EPEVTQTPSHQVTQMGQEVILRCVPISNHLYFYWYRQILGQKVEFLVSFYNNEISEKSEIFDDQFSVERPDGSNFTLKIRSTKLEDSAMYFCASSRPGAGELFFGEGSRLTVL.

This chain joins TRBV14 and TRBJ1-3, with D tentatively TRBD1 (5 bases). This CDR3 spans 16 amino acids. The V end was cut by 1 base, the J end by 0 bases, with 10 bases between. Germline V gene lookup returns CDR1 SGHDN and CDR2 FVKESK. The CDR3 reads CASSQVGGLSGNTIYF. CDR3 coding DNA: TGTGCCAGCAGCCAAGTTGGGGGACTCTCTGGAAACACCATATATTTT.

This clone was observed a few times. CDR3 loop: CASSQVSKGAKAVGPNNQPQHF. Written as DNA, the CDR3 is TGCGCCAGCAGCCAAGTCTCAAAGGGGGCAAAGGCAGTGGGTCCCAACAATCAGCCCCAGCATTTT. The rearrangement links TRBV4-1 to TRBJ1-5; 7 nucleotides agree with TRBD1. V lost 1 base and J lost 3; bases outside the gene matches: 24. The CDR3 contains 22 residues. CDR1 MGHRA and CDR2 YSYEKL come from the germline V gene.

The chain employs TRBV5-5 and TRBJ1-5; D unresolved. Germline V gene lookup returns CDR1 SGHKS and CDR2 YYEKEE (reference sequence). CDR3 length: 16 amino acids. Trimming stripped 4 bases from V and 3 bases from J, with 17 bases between. CDR3 residues: CASSPLAQLTNQPQHF. The CDR3 nucleotides are TGTGCCAGCAGCCCCCTAGCCCAACTGACCAATCAGCCCCAGCATTTT.